The clone carrying this T cell receptor (beta chain) was found many times. With iRepertoire HTBI primers and Arm-PCR of CDR3 regions, TCR beta libraries were built. In TCRdb, the multiplex PCR reads were re-called with MiXCR into one record per CDR3 protein. In the table there are approximately 540,000 distinct CDR3 sequences, more than 10% of which are singletons. Sample time point: newly diagnosed GD, antithyroid drugs for less than 3 months. PBMC-derived RNA was used for the TCR library. CDR1 SNHLY and CDR2 FYNNEI come from the germline V gene. The CDR3 contains 16 residues. After removal of 2 bases from V and 1 base from J, the junction contained 5 bases not matched to a gene. The data derive from a study of regulatory T cells in long-lasting Graves disease. These same records also appear under a second study, on T cells in Graves' hyperthyroidism and ophthalmopathy. That report notes: TCR CDR3 regions were first amplified by RT-PCR with HTBI primers.

The chain links TRBV2 to TRBJ2-1, with 7 nucleotides matching TRBD2. The input for sequencing was peripheral blood mononuclear cells (PBMCs), taken at new diagnosis, from a patient treated with antithyroid drugs. This receptor was identified in a woman under 40 with Graves disease. The CDR3 DNA is TGTGCCAGCAGTGAATCGGGGCGGGGGTCCTACAATGAGCAGTTCTTC. Its protein is CASSESGRGSYNEQFF.